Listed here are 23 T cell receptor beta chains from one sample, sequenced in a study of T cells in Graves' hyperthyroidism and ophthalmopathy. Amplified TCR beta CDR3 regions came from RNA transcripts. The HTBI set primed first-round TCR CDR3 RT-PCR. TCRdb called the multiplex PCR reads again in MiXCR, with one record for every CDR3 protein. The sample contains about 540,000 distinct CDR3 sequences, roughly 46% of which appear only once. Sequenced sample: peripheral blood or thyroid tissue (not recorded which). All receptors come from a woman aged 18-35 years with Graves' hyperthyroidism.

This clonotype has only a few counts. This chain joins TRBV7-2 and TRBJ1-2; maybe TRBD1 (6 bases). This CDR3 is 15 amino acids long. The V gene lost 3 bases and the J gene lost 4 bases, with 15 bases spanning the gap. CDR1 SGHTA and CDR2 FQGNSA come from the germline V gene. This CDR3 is CASSFHRDRSYGYTF. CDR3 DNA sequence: TGTGCCAGCAGCTTTCACAGAGACAGGTCCTATGGCTACACCTTC.

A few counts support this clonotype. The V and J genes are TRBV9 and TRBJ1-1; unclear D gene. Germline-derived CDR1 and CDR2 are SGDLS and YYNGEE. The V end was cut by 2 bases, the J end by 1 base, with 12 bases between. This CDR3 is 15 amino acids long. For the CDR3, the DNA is TGTGCCAGCAGCGTTTTAGGGATGGGGAACACTGAAGCTTTCTTT. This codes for CASSVLGMGNTEAFF.

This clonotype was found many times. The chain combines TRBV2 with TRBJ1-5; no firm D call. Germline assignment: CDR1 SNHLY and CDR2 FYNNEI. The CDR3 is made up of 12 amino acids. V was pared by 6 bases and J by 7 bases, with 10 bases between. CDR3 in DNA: TGTGCCAGCAGGGAGCTCGCGCAGCCCCAGCATTTT. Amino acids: CASRELAQPQHF.

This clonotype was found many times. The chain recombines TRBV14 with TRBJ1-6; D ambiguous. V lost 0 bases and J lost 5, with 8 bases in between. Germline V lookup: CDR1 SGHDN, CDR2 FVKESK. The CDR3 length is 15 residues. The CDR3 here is CASSQDSQNNSPLHF. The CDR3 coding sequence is TGTGCCAGCAGCCAAGACTCACAGAATAATTCACCCCTCCACTTT.

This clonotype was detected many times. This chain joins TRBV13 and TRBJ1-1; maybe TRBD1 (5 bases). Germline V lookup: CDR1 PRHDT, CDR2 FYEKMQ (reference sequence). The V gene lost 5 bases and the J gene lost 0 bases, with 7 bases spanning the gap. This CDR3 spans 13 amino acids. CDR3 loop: CASSHRMNTEAFF. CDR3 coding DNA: TGTGCCAGCAGCCACAGGATGAACACTGAAGCTTTCTTT.

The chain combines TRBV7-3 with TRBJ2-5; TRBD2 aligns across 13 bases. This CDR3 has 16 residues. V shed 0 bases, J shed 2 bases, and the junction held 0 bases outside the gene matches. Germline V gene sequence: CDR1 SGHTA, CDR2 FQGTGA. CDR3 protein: CASSLTGLAGQETQYF. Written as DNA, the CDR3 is TGTGCCAGCAGCTTAACGGGACTAGCGGGGCAAGAGACCCAGTACTTC.

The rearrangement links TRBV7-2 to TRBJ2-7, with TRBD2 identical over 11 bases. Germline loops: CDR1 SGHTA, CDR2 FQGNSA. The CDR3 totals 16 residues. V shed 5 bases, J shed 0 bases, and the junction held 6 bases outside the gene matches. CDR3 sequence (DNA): TGTGCCAGCAGCCAGTCTAGCGGGGGGCTCTCCTACGAGCAGTACTTC. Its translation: CASSQSSGGLSYEQYF.

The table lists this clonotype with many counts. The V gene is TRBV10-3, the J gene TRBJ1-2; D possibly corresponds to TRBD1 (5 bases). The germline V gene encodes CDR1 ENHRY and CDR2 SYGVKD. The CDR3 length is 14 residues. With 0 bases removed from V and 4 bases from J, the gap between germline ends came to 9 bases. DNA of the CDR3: TGTGCCATCAGTGAGTCGACAGCGGTCTATGGCTACACCTTC. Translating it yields CAISESTAVYGYTF.

This chain's CDR3 is CAISRTSGAGANVLTF. The CDR3 DNA follows: TGTGCCATCAGCCGGACTAGCGGGGCTGGGGCCAACGTCCTGACTTTC. The chain has TRBV10-3 and TRBJ2-6, with TRBD2 matching over 12 bases. Germline CDR1 is ENHRY and CDR2 is SYGVKD. CDR3 length: 16 amino acids. V shed 6 bases and J 2 bases; nucleotides not matched to a gene: 2.

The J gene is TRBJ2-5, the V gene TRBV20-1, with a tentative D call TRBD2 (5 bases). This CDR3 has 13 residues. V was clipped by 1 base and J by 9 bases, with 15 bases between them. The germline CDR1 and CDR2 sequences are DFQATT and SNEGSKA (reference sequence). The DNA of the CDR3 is TGCAGTGCTAGAGTAGGGAGCAATCAGCCCCAGTACTTC. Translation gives CSARVGSNQPQYF.

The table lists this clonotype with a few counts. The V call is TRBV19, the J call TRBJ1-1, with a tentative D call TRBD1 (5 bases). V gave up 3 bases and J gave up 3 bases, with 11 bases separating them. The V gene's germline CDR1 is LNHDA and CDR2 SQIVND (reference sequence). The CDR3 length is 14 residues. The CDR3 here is CASSMGGFYTEAFF. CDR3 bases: TGTGCCAGTAGTATGGGGGGTTTTTACACTGAAGCTTTCTTT.

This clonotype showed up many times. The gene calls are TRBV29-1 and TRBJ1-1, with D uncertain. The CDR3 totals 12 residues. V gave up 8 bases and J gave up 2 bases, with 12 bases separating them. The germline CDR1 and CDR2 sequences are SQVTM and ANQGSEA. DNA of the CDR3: TGCAGCTCCTCCAAACAAAACACTGAAGCTTTCTTT. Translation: CSSSKQNTEAFF.

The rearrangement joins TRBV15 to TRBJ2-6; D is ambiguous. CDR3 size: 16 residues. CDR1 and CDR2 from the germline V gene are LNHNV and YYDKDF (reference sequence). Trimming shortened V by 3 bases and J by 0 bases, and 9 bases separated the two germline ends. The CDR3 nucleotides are TGTGCCACCAGCAGCGTTGTTGGCTCTGGGGCCAACGTCCTGACTTTC. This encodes CATSSVVGSGANVLTF.

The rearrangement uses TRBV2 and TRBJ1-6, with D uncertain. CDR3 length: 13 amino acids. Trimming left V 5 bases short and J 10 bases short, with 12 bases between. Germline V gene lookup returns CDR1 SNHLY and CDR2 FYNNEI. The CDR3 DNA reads TGTGCCAGCAGTACAGACAAGGTCTCACCCCTCCACTTT. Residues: CASSTDKVSPLHF.

CDR3 sequence reads: CASSDGLAGTYVLTF. CDR3 DNA sequence: TGTGCCAGCAGCGACGGACTAGCGGGGACCTACGTCCTGACTTTC. This chain joins TRBV7-2 and TRBJ2-6; TRBD2 matches at 12 bases. Germline CDR1 SGHTA, CDR2 FQGNSA. CDR3 length: 15 residues. With 5 bases clipped from V and 11 bases from J, the junction kept 7 bases outside the gene matches.

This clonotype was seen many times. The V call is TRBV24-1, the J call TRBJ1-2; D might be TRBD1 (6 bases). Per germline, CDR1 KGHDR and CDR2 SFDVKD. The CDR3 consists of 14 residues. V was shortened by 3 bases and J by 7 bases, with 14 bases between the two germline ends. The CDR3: CATSDRTVIGGYTF. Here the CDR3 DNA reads TGTGCCACCAGTGATCGGACAGTCATCGGTGGCTACACCTTC.

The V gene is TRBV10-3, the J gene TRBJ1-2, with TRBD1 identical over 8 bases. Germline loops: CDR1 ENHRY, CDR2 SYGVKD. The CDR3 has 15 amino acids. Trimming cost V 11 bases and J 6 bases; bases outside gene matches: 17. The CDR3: CAVPGQDYYIHGYTF. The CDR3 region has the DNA TGTGCCGTCCCGGGACAGGATTACTATATCCATGGCTACACCTTC.

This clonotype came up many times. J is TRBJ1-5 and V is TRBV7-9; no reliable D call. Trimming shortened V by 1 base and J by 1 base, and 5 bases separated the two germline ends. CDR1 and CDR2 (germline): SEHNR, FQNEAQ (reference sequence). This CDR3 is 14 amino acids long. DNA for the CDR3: TGTGCCAGCAGCTTAGTCGACAGCAATCAGCCCCAGCATTTT. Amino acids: CASSLVDSNQPQHF.

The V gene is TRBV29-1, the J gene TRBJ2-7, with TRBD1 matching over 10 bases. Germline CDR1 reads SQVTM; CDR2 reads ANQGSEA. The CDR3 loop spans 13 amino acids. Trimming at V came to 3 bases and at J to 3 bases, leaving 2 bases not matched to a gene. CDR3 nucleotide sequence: TGCAGCGTTGAGACAGGGGGCTTCTACGAGCAGTACTTC. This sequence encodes CSVETGGFYEQYF.

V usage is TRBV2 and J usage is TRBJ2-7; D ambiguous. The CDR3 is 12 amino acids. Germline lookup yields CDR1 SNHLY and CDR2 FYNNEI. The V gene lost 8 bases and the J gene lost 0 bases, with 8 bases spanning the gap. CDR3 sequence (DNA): TGTGCCAGCTGGGAAGACTCCTACGAGCAGTACTTC. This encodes CASWEDSYEQYF. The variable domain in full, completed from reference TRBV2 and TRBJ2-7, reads EPEVTQTPSHQVTQMGQEVILRCVPISNHLYFYWYRQILGQKVEFLVSFYNNEISEKSEIFDDQFSVERPDGSNFTLKIRSTKLEDSAMYFCASWEDSYEQYFGPGTRLTVT.

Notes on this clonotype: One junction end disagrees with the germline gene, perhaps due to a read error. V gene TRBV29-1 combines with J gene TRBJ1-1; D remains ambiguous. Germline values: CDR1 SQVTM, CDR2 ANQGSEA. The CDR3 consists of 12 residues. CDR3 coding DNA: TGCAGCGTGGCCGCGGTGAACACTGAAGCTGTCTTT. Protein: CSVAAVNTEAVF.

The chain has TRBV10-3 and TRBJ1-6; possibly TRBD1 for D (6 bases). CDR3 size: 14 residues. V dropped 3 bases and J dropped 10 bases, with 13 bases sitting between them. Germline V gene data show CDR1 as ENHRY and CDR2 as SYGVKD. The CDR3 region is CAISERGGRSPLHF. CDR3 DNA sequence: TGTGCCATCAGTGAACGTGGGGGGCGATCACCCCTCCACTTT.

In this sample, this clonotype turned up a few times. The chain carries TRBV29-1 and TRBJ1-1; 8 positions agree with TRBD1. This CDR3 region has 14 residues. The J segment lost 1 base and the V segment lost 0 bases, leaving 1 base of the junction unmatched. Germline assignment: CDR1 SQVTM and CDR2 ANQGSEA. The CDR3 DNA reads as TGCAGCGTTGAAGACCAGGGGGCGAACACTGAAGCTTTCTTT. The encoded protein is CSVEDQGANTEAFF.